The clone carrying this TCR beta chain was detected only once. Enrollment of patients from Seattle took place during active infection, with longitudinal follow-up. CDR1 is LGHNA and CDR2 is YSLEER in the germline V gene. The CDR3 consists of 14 residues. V was pared by 2 bases and J by 6 bases, with 10 bases between. The data are from a study of blood T cell repertoires in COVID-19. Study-wide context: Donors in the United States, Italy and Spain gave samples during acute or convalescent COVID-19.

This table comes from immunoSEQ multiplex PCR, and its TCRdb copy is limited to in-frame clones, with some not included. The repertoire consists of 250,000 to 350,000 clones, with 88% occurring once and the leading ten covering around 11%. The J gene is TRBJ2-2, the V gene TRBV4-3; tentative D call: TRBD1 (6 bases). The sample comprised peripheral blood. This TCR was sampled from a woman aged 25 to 39 with COVID-19, enrolled during active disease. CDR3 DNA: TGCGCCAGCAGCCAATCACACAGGGCCGGGGAGCTGTTTTTT. It specifies CASSQSHRAGELFF.